This note documents a single TCR beta chain sequence. Antigen: not known. Germline is not matched at one junction end, which may reflect a read error. It was with 60 Vbeta and 13 Jbeta primers that the PCR ran. Here immunoSEQ multiplex PCR was the method, and the copy in TCRdb shows in-frame clones only, minus some. The repertoire holds 200,000 to 250,000 clones, with approximately 68% as singletons. The CDR3 is 16 amino acids. Germline CDR1 is SEHNR and CDR2 is FQNEAQ (reference sequence). These data are taken from a study of cytomegalovirus exposure and HLA in healthy donors. General study points: TCR beta chains numbering more than 150 were designated cytomegalovirus-associated.

The rearrangement links TRBV7-9 to TRBJ1-1; 9 bases are a match to TRBD1. The specimen sequenced was PBMCs. This TCR derives from a woman in her 30s in good health and CMV-seronegative. CDR3 coding DNA: TGTTCCAGCAGCTTAGGGGGACAGGGAGAGAACACTGAAGCTTTCTTT. Its protein product is CSSSLGGQGENTEAFF.